Listed below are T cell receptor beta chains from one sample, sequenced in a study of shared clonotypes between healthy human individuals. Method: immunoSEQ multiplex PCR; TCRdb's copy keeps in-frame clones and lacks some. The table shows about 2.3 million clones, with approximately 90% occurring only once. Sample: naive CD4+ T cells from PBMCs. The receptors come from a man between 18 and 35 years old in good health. Some clones in this sample may be carry-over from other donors' samples. Both conserved end residues are part of each CDR3. The order of the fields is V gene, CDR3 protein.

v_call: TRBV5-1; cdr3_aa: CASGKSVNTEAFF
v_call: TRBV7-2; cdr3_aa: CASSPGQGRMNTEAFF
v_call: TRBV5-6; cdr3_aa: CASSLEGGMQYF
v_call: TRBV6-1; cdr3_aa: CASSDPKYSGANVLTF
v_call: TRBV28; cdr3_aa: CASRDTGITEAFF
v_call: TRBV5-1; cdr3_aa: CASSTGDRVLEKLFF
v_call: TRBV7-2; cdr3_aa: CASSLTSSALLKFF
v_call: TRBV6-1; cdr3_aa: CASSEASIPRPYGYTF
v_call: TRBV10-2; cdr3_aa: CASRAGSSYNEQFF
v_call: TRBV27; cdr3_aa: CASPTQDRELNEQFF
v_call: TRBV6-6; cdr3_aa: CASSYTRDSNYGYTF
v_call: TRBV5-1; cdr3_aa: CASSKTGATGELFF
v_call: TRBV5-4; cdr3_aa: CASSPGQATYEQYF
v_call: TRBV28; cdr3_aa: CASSLLGQGNNQPQHF
v_call: TRBV5-6; cdr3_aa: CASSLGFEQYF
v_call: TRBV5-1; cdr3_aa: CASNRDGDEAFF
v_call: TRBV11-2; cdr3_aa: CASSPLRPNTGELFF
v_call: TRBV5-1; cdr3_aa: CASSFQDEKLFF
v_call: TRBV7-2; cdr3_aa: CASSLANSPLHF
v_call: TRBV25-1; cdr3_aa: CASSPGTGFIREAFF
v_call: TRBV7-3; cdr3_aa: CASSRTGDGYNEQFF
v_call: TRBV27; cdr3_aa: CTVGGSFMNTEAFF
v_call: TRBV6-5; cdr3_aa: CASSQGPEQFF
v_call: TRBV28; cdr3_aa: CASSFRSLRGYLGTEAFF
v_call: TRBV18; cdr3_aa: CASHQARGTGELFF
v_call: TRBV18; cdr3_aa: CASSGRRGVNTGELFF
v_call: TRBV27; cdr3_aa: CASSFSDRGDQPQHF
v_call: TRBV6-1; cdr3_aa: CASISGGPSNQPQHF
v_call: TRBV4-1; cdr3_aa: CASSQTYGVPNEKLFF
v_call: TRBV11-2; cdr3_aa: CASSRVRNEQYF
v_call: TRBV6-5; cdr3_aa: CASSVWGPTDTQYF
v_call: TRBV5-1; cdr3_aa: CASSLVSGSYNEQFF
v_call: TRBV9; cdr3_aa: CASSARFNTDTQYF
v_call: TRBV15; cdr3_aa: CATSRDITRGTGELFF
v_call: TRBV28; cdr3_aa: CASSYVGRTQYF
v_call: TRBV7-9; cdr3_aa: CASSPGVGGSGNTIYF
v_call: TRBV23-1; cdr3_aa: CASSHPTGYGTEASYEQYF
v_call: TRBV5-4; cdr3_aa: CASSLQVPSDTEAFF
v_call: TRBV28; cdr3_aa: CASSLPQGDEQFF
v_call: TRBV7-9; cdr3_aa: CASNPGDGHWEPQHF
v_call: TRBV5-4; cdr3_aa: CASSFRDRNSYEQYF
v_call: TRBV30; cdr3_aa: CARDRGDSPLHF
v_call: TRBV27; cdr3_aa: CASSILGQGQAFF
v_call: TRBV19; cdr3_aa: CASSIVSSGAKNIQYF
v_call: TRBV2; cdr3_aa: CASSLQGAEQPQHF
v_call: TRBV7-9; cdr3_aa: CASSLGGANVLTF
v_call: TRBV14; cdr3_aa: CASSRATSRAGNEQFF
v_call: TRBV27; cdr3_aa: CASSSWGQGSGANVLTF
v_call: TRBV20-1; cdr3_aa: CSAPTTYGYTF